This TCR beta chain was sequenced during a study of human T cells and chemical hapten exposure. It was the library that attached unique molecular identifiers to individual cDNA molecules. In TCRdb, the RACE reads were re-called with MiXCR into one record per CDR3 protein. The sample includes 140,000 or so distinct CDR3 sequences, roughly 10% of them seen just once. The time point was: patch test 2, 6 weeks after DPC sensitization. Treatment in this sample: therapeutic diphenylcyclopropenone sensitization with weekly scalp DPC. General observations from the study: TCRs above 1 in 1000 frequency stayed constant with DPC sensitization.

As concerns this clonotype: Its matching antigen is unknown.

The receptor's source is a woman aged 45-65 years with alopecia areata. Some clones in this sample may be carry-over from other donors' samples. The sequenced sample was whole blood, obtained in connection with sensitization to the hapten diphenylcyclopropenone (DPC).

CDR3 sequence reads: CATSVVLAGEGDTQYF. CDR3 sequence (DNA): TGTGCCACCAGTGTCGTACTAGCGGGAGAGGGGGATACGCAGTATTTT. J is TRBJ2-3 and V is TRBV24-1; TRBD2 aligns across 11 bases. Unmatched junction bases numbered 9, after V lost 5 bases and J lost 6 bases. The CDR3 runs to 16 residues. Germline V CDR1 and CDR2: KGHDR, SFDVKD.